What follows are 30 T cell receptor beta chains derived from one specimen sequenced in a study of cytomegalovirus exposure and HLA in healthy donors. The PCR was carried out with 60 Vbeta primers and 13 Jbeta primers. This table comes from immunoSEQ multiplex PCR, and its TCRdb copy is limited to in-frame clones, with some not included. The repertoire includes some 170,000 clones, roughly 82% of them detected once, and under 3% sits in the top ten. The sample taken for sequencing was PBMCs. The receptors were gathered from a woman aged 50 to 60 in good health and CMV-seropositive.

The chain carries TRBV5-1 and TRBJ2-5; TRBD1 matches 7 bases. CDR1 and CDR2 from the germline V gene are SGHRS and YFSETQ. The CDR3 is 13 amino acids. J lost 3 bases, V lost 3 bases, and 2 bases had no gene match. The CDR3 DNA sequence: TGCGCCAGCAGCTCGGGACAGAAAGAGACCCAGTACTTC. Protein sequence: CASSSGQKETQYF.

This chain joins TRBV7-8 and TRBJ1-4, with TRBD1 matching 7 bases. CDR1 and CDR2 from the germline V gene are SGHVS and FQNEAQ. The ends lost 5 bases at V and 0 bases at J; junction bases unmatched: 6. The CDR3 sequence is 16 residues long. CDR3 nucleotides: TGTGCCAGCAGCCTGACAGGGATTACAACTAATGAAAAACTGTTTTTT. The encoded protein is CASSLTGITTNEKLFF. The complete variable domain, with remaining parts taken from reference TRBV7-8 and TRBJ1-4, reads GAGVSQSPRYKVAKRGQDVALRCDPISGHVSLFWYQQALGQGPEFLTYFQNEAQLDKSGLPSDRFFAERPEGSVSTLKIQRTQQEDSAVYLCASSLTGITTNEKLFFGSGTQLSVL.

The rearrangement uses TRBV6-1 and TRBJ2-3; 7 positions agree with TRBD2. V was pared by 4 bases and J by 2 bases, with 6 bases of the junction left unmatched. The CDR3 contains 15 residues. Germline-derived CDR1 and CDR2 are MNHNS and SASEGT. The chain's CDR3 is CASSGFGTTTDTQYF. The CDR3 region has the DNA TGTGCCAGCAGTGGGTTCGGGACTACCACAGATACGCAGTATTTT.

The chain has TRBV28 and TRBJ2-2, with unresolved D. The ends were cut back, 1 base at V and 7 bases at J, with 4 bases in the middle. The CDR3 consists of 12 residues. The germline gives CDR1 MDHEN, CDR2 SYDVKM. The CDR3 nucleotides are TGTGCCAGCAGTTTATTTAGCGGGGAGCTGTTTTTT. It encodes CASSLFSGELFF.

The chain has TRBV11-2 and TRBJ2-7, with D possibly being TRBD1 (6 bases). Germline assignment: CDR1 SGHAT and CDR2 FQNNGV. V lost 2 bases, J lost 2 bases, and 13 bases lay in between. CDR3 length: 15 amino acids. In DNA form, the CDR3 reads TGTGCCAGCAGCTTATGGACCGGGACAACCTACGAGCAGTACTTC. It encodes CASSLWTGTTYEQYF.

This rearrangement joins TRBV6-1 to TRBJ1-1, with D unclear. This CDR3 has 13 amino acids. Germline values: CDR1 MNHNS, CDR2 SASEGT. V lost 7 bases and J lost 4, with 13 bases in between. The CDR3 reads CASNGEGGTEAFF. The CDR3 DNA follows: TGTGCCAGCAATGGAGAGGGAGGCACTGAAGCTTTCTTT.

This chain connects TRBV1 to TRBJ1-1. TRBV1 is a pseudogene locus. The CDR3 consists of 14 residues. The CDR3 reads CTSSQARGGTEAFF. In DNA form, the CDR3 reads TGCACCAGCAGCCAAGCGCGGGGCGGCACTGAAGCTTTCTTT.

The V call is TRBV10-3, the J call TRBJ1-1, with 8 bases fitting TRBD1. Germline V lookup: CDR1 ENHRY, CDR2 SYGVKD. The ends lost 1 base at V and 1 base at J; junction bases unmatched: 2. The CDR3 is 15 amino acids. The CDR3 spells CAISEWTGRNTEAFF. CDR3 bases: TGTGCCATCAGTGAGTGGACAGGGCGGAACACTGAAGCTTTCTTT.

The chain recombines TRBV2 with TRBJ1-4; possibly TRBD1 for D (6 bases). V gave up 4 bases and J gave up 7 bases, with 13 bases separating them. The CDR3 has 14 residues. In germline, CDR1 is SNHLY, CDR2 FYNNEI. The CDR3 DNA follows: TGTGCCAGCAGTGCACAGGGAATTCGTGAAAAACTGTTTTTT. Protein sequence: CASSAQGIREKLFF.

This chain uses TRBV6-1 with TRBJ1-1; no reliable D call. The germline V and J ends were trimmed by 4 bases and 1 base, with 10 bases remaining between them. CDR1 and CDR2 (germline): MNHNS, SASEGT. The CDR3 contains 14 residues. The chain's CDR3 is CASSGGVPNTEAFF. The CDR3 bases are TGTGCCAGCAGTGGAGGAGTCCCGAACACTGAAGCTTTCTTT.

The V and J genes are TRBV5-1 and TRBJ1-1, with D unresolved. V was cut by 4 bases and J by 1 base, with 14 bases left in between. The CDR3 spans 15 residues. CDR1 and CDR2 (germline): SGHRS, YFSETQ. This chain's CDR3 is CASSPSTRSNTEAFF. The CDR3 DNA sequence: TGCGCCAGCAGCCCCTCGACAAGATCGAACACTGAAGCTTTCTTT.

This chain uses TRBV6-1 with TRBJ1-4; 7 bases line up with TRBD1. From germline, CDR1 is MNHNS and CDR2 SASEGT. The CDR3 extends over 15 amino acids. The ends lost 4 bases at V and 8 bases at J; junction bases unmatched: 10. Written as DNA, the CDR3 is TGTGCCAGCAGTGCCTACAGGGGTAGCGAGGAAAAACTGTTTTTT. The encoded protein is CASSAYRGSEEKLFF.

The chain employs TRBV7-8 and TRBJ2-3, with 11 bases lining up with TRBD2. CDR3 size: 13 residues. Looked up from germline, CDR1 is SGHVS and CDR2 is FQNEAQ. CDR3 residues: CAGGLAVGGTQYF. The CDR3 nucleotides are TGTGCTGGGGGACTAGCGGTGGGTGGTACGCAGTATTTT.

The gene calls are TRBV27 and TRBJ2-7, with 8 bases aligning to TRBD2. Germline V CDR1 and CDR2: MNHEY, SMNVEV (reference sequence). There are 16 residues in the CDR3. V lost 2 bases, J lost 4 bases, and 10 bases stayed unmatched. DNA of the CDR3: TGTGCCAGCAGTTTAACCCGGGCTAGCGGGTTATACGAGCAGTACTTC. It translates to CASSLTRASGLYEQYF.

The chain is built from TRBV6-5 and TRBJ2-5; 7 nucleotides match TRBD1. V dropped 3 bases and J dropped 1; count of bases not matched to a gene: 8. CDR1 MNHEY and CDR2 SVGAGI come from the germline V gene. The CDR3 contains 16 residues. CDR3 in amino acids: CASSYYQYRGQETQYF. CDR3 in DNA: TGTGCCAGCAGTTATTACCAATACAGGGGCCAAGAGACCCAGTACTTC.

This sequence joins TRBV5-4 and TRBJ2-7; 9 bases map to TRBD2. The V gene's germline CDR1 is SGHNT and CDR2 YYREEE (reference sequence). This CDR3 region has 15 residues. Trimming cost V 4 bases and J 4 bases; bases outside gene matches: 9. CDR3 amino acids: CASSPHLAGIYEQYF. The CDR3 DNA sequence: TGTGCCAGCAGCCCCCATCTAGCGGGGATTTACGAGCAGTACTTC.

The genes are TRBV5-1 and TRBJ2-3, with 11 bases that match TRBD2. J gave up 9 bases and V 3 bases, and 6 bases lay outside the gene matches. The CDR3 is 14 amino acids. Germline V gene lookup returns CDR1 SGHRS and CDR2 YFSETQ. CDR3 amino acids: CASSSSGGPGTQYF. CDR3 sequence (DNA): TGCGCCAGCAGCTCTAGCGGGGGGCCAGGGACGCAGTATTTT. Filled out from reference TRBV5-1 and TRBJ2-3, the complete variable domain reads KAGVTQTPRYLIKTRGQQVTLSCSPISGHRSVSWYQQTPGQGLQFLFEYFSETQRNKGNFPGRFSGRQFSNSRSEMNVSTLELGDSALYLCASSSSGGPGTQYFGPGTRLTVL.

The rearrangement joins TRBV7-2 to TRBJ2-5; weak D call: TRBD1 (5 bases). CDR1 and CDR2 from the germline V gene are SGHTA and FQGNSA. Trimming pared 4 bases from V and 2 bases from J, leaving 11 bases between. The CDR3 runs to 14 residues. CDR3 coding DNA: TGTGCCAGCAGCTACCAAGGGGCACAAGAGACCCAGTACTTC. Translation: CASSYQGAQETQYF.

The chain recombines TRBV29-1 with TRBJ2-3, with no clear D. V shed 3 bases and J shed 2 bases, with 12 bases lying between them. This CDR3 is built from 14 residues. CDR1 is SQVTM, CDR2 ANQGSEA, per germline. The CDR3 here is CSVDLLRHTDTQYF. DNA of the CDR3: TGCAGCGTTGATCTGCTGCGCCACACAGATACGCAGTATTTT.

The J gene is TRBJ2-5, the V gene TRBV2, with 10 positions matching TRBD2. The germline V gene encodes CDR1 SNHLY and CDR2 FYNNEI. J gave up 4 bases and V 4 bases, and 3 bases lay outside the gene matches. This CDR3 comprises 14 residues. The CDR3 DNA follows: TGTGCCAGCAGTGCTCTAGCGGGGGTAGAGACCCAGTACTTC. Translation gives CASSALAGVETQYF.

The rearrangement uses TRBV27 and TRBJ2-3; 8 positions match TRBD2. J gave up 1 base and V 5 bases, and 23 bases lay outside the gene matches. This CDR3 is 21 amino acids long. The germline gives CDR1 MNHEY, CDR2 SMNVEV (reference sequence). The CDR3 region is CASSTQTMLVGGGLGTDTQYF. The CDR3 DNA reads as TGTGCCAGCAGTACTCAGACTATGCTTGTCGGGGGGGGCCTGGGCACAGATACGCAGTATTTT.

This clone was seen a single time. This chain links TRBV15 with TRBJ1-1, with no clear D. Per germline, CDR1 LNHNV and CDR2 YYDKDF (reference sequence). The CDR3 is 15 amino acids. Trimming pared 1 base from V and 5 bases from J, leaving 14 bases between. The CDR3 DNA reads TGTGCCACCAGCAGAGCGGGCGAGGGAGGTACTGAAGCTTTCTTT. Its translation: CATSRAGEGGTEAFF.

The rearrangement links TRBV7-8 to TRBJ2-1, with D perhaps matching TRBD1 (5 bases). Looked up from germline, CDR1 is SGHVS and CDR2 is FQNEAQ. V was cut by 6 bases and J by 5 bases, with 14 bases left in between. CDR3 length: 14 residues. The CDR3 sequence: CASSPRQGNNEQFF. For the CDR3, the DNA is TGTGCCAGCAGTCCGAGGCAGGGCAACAATGAGCAGTTCTTC.

The J gene is TRBJ1-2, the V gene TRBV5-1; maybe TRBD1 (6 bases). CDR1 is SGHRS and CDR2 is YFSETQ in the germline V gene. V lost 4 bases to trimming and J lost 6 bases, with 13 bases between them. CDR3 length: 13 residues. The CDR3 sequence is CASSRRGGDGYTF. The CDR3, as DNA: TGCGCCAGCAGCCGACGGGGGGGCGATGGCTACACCTTC.

The gene calls are TRBV25-1 and TRBJ1-1; 10 nucleotides agree with TRBD1. J gave up 1 base and V 5 bases, and 10 bases lay outside the gene matches. Germline CDR1 MGHDK, CDR2 SYGVNS. CDR3 length: 17 amino acids. The CDR3 DNA sequence: TGTGCCAGCAGTTGGACAGGGGGTGGATCGCGGAACACTGAAGCTTTCTTT. Its protein is CASSWTGGGSRNTEAFF.

The chain's CDR3 is CASSIDGGQGTEAFF. The CDR3 DNA reads TGTGCCAGTAGTATAGATGGGGGCCAGGGCACTGAAGCTTTCTTT. V usage is TRBV19 and J usage is TRBJ1-1, with a weak D call TRBD1 (6 bases). The CDR3 has 15 amino acids. CDR1 and CDR2 (germline): LNHDA, SQIVND (reference sequence). Trimming removed 0 bases from V and 4 bases from J, with 12 bases in between.

V gene TRBV5-4 combines with J gene TRBJ2-2; 7 positions agree with TRBD1. Germline V lookup: CDR1 SGHNT, CDR2 YYREEE (reference sequence). J gave up 4 bases and V 2 bases, and 5 bases lay outside the gene matches. This CDR3 comprises 15 residues. The CDR3 DNA reads as TGTGCCAGCAGCTTCCCGGGACAGCCCACCGGGGAGCTGTTTTTT. Protein sequence: CASSFPGQPTGELFF.

CDR3 nucleotide sequence: TGTGCCAGCAGCGCGAGTAGCGGGTGGACAGAGACCCAGTACTTC. Translated: CASSASSGWTETQYF. This chain connects TRBV9 to TRBJ2-5; 7 bases fit TRBD2. The CDR3 is made up of 15 amino acids. The germline gives CDR1 SGDLS, CDR2 YYNGEE. The V segment lost 3 bases and the J segment 4 bases; nucleotides outside the gene matches: 9.

The chain joins TRBV23-1 to TRBJ1-6, with TRBD1 matching over 8 bases. TRBV23-1 is treated as an ORF (open reading frame) with a function not yet certain. J gave up 7 bases and V 4 bases, and 6 bases lay outside the gene matches. The CDR3 has 15 residues. The CDR3 sequence is CASSLAGQANSPLHF. CDR3 DNA: TGCGCCAGCAGTCTTGCGGGACAGGCGAATTCACCCCTCCACTTT.

The chain carries TRBV6-1 and TRBJ1-6; D is ambiguous. The CDR3 is 13 amino acids. CDR1 MNHNS and CDR2 SASEGT come from the germline V gene. Trimming pared 1 base from V and 12 bases from J, leaving 10 bases between. The DNA for the CDR3 is TGTGCCAGCAGTGAAGTCCGGTTTAGACCCCTCCACTTT. Translating gives CASSEVRFRPLHF.